Presented here are 24 T cell receptor beta chains from one specimen sequenced in a study of CD8 T cells in Susac syndrome. It was with random hexamers that roughly 0.45 to 1 ug RNA was reverse transcribed. TCRdb re-derived calls from the immunoSEQ multiplex PCR reads in MiXCR, one entry per CDR3 protein. The table has 200,000 or so distinct CDR3 sequences, almost 96% seen once. The sample taken for sequencing was CD4+ T cells from PBMCs. The receptors were sampled from a human donor with multiple sclerosis.

J is TRBJ2-7 and V is TRBV20-1; 7 nucleotides agree with TRBD1. Per the germline V gene, CDR1 is DFQATT and CDR2 is SNEGSKA (reference sequence). Trimming cost V 5 bases and J 2 bases; bases outside gene matches: 9. The CDR3 has 14 amino acids. CDR3 DNA sequence: TGCAGTGCTGGGACAGTAGACCCCACCTACGAGCAGTACTTC. Encoded protein: CSAGTVDPTYEQYF.

The chain carries TRBV7-3 and TRBJ2-6; D uncertain. V gave up 5 bases and J gave up 0 bases, with 2 bases separating them. CDR3 length: 13 residues. Germline CDR1 and CDR2: SGHTA and FQGTGA. This CDR3 is CASSISGANVLTF. CDR3 nucleotides: TGTGCCAGCAGCATCTCTGGGGCCAACGTCCTGACTTTC. The full variable domain, with the rest looked up from reference TRBV7-3 and TRBJ2-6, is GAGVSQTPSNKVTEKGKYVELRCDPISGHTALYWYRQSLGQGPEFLIYFQGTGAADDSGLPNDRFFAVRPEGSVSTLKIQRTERGDSAVYLCASSISGANVLTFGAGSRLTVL.

The chain couples TRBV6-6 to TRBJ1-4; D not resolved. The CDR3 spans 16 residues. V was shortened by 3 bases and J by 5 bases, with 16 bases between the two germline ends. Germline V gene lookup returns CDR1 MNHNY and CDR2 SVGAGI (reference sequence). CDR3 sequence reads: CASSYSSRADNEKLFF. In DNA form, the CDR3 reads TGTGCCAGCAGTTATAGTTCGCGAGCCGACAATGAAAAACTGTTTTTT.

The table lists this clonotype with a count of one. This sequence joins TRBV9 and TRBJ1-6; D is possibly TRBD1 (5 bases). V was trimmed by 0 bases and J by 7 bases, leaving 8 bases between them. Germline V gene data show CDR1 as SGDLS and CDR2 as YYNGEE. This CDR3 is 14 amino acids long. The CDR3 nucleotides are TGTGCCAGCAGCGTAGAAGCAGGGAATTCACCCCTCCACTTT. It codes for CASSVEAGNSPLHF.

V and J are TRBV30 and TRBJ1-5; D not resolved. Germline V gene lookup returns CDR1 GTSNPN and CDR2 SVGIG (reference sequence). The CDR3 runs to 13 residues. Deletions cut 0 bases from V and 0 bases from J, with 3 bases between. CDR3 amino acids: CAWSVNSNQPQHF. The CDR3 DNA follows: TGTGCCTGGAGTGTGAATAGCAATCAGCCCCAGCATTTT.

The chain has TRBV5-6 and TRBJ2-1; D is perhaps TRBD1 (5 bases). The germline V gene has CDR1 SGHDT and CDR2 YYEEEE. V shed 0 bases and J shed 7 bases, with 8 bases lying between them. This CDR3 contains 13 residues. The CDR3 region has the DNA TGTGCCAGCAGCTTGGTCAGGGCGAATGAGCAGTTCTTC. Protein sequence: CASSLVRANEQFF. Variable domain in full (rest from reference TRBV5-6 and TRBJ2-1): DAGVTQSPTHLIKTRGQQVTLRCSPKSGHDTVSWYQQALGQGPQFIFQYYEEEERQRGNFPDRFSGHQFPNYSSELNVNALLLGDSALYLCASSLVRANEQFFGPGTRLTVL.

V and J are TRBV18 and TRBJ2-3, with 7 bases aligning to TRBD1. The CDR3 is made up of 17 amino acids. CDR1 KGHSH and CDR2 LQKENI come from the germline V gene. The V and J ends lost 3 bases and 5 bases, in that order; junction bases with no gene match: 14. CDR3 residues: CASSPLSPIGGEDTQYF. CDR3 bases: TGTGCCAGCTCACCCCTCTCCCCGATAGGGGGCGAAGATACGCAGTATTTT.

This chain connects TRBV7-9 to TRBJ2-1; D gene uncertain. The CDR3 runs to 12 residues. Trimming cost V 5 bases and J 8 bases, with 10 bases left between them. Germline loops: CDR1 SEHNR, CDR2 FQNEAQ (reference sequence). Written as DNA, the CDR3 is TGTGCCAGCAGCCGGTTGTGGGATGAGCAGTTCTTC. Protein sequence: CASSRLWDEQFF.

V usage is TRBV28 and J usage is TRBJ2-7, with D tentatively TRBD1 (5 bases). Trimming shortened V by 6 bases and J by 2 bases, and 11 bases separated the two germline ends. The CDR3 is 13 residues long. CDR1 MDHEN and CDR2 SYDVKM come from the germline V gene. For the CDR3, the DNA is TGTGCCAGCAGGCGACAGCCGCCCTACGAGCAGTACTTC. Its protein is CASRRQPPYEQYF.

The chain recombines TRBV10-2 with TRBJ2-5, with TRBD2 matching over 12 bases. With 0 bases clipped from V and 4 bases from J, the junction kept 9 bases outside the gene matches. The CDR3 covers 18 residues. The germline V gene has CDR1 WSHSY and CDR2 SAAADI. The CDR3 coding sequence is TGCGCCAGCAGTGAGTCATCTAGCGGGGGGGCCTTGGGAGAGACCCAGTACTTC. It translates to CASSESSSGGALGETQYF.

V and J are TRBV20-1 and TRBJ2-5; no reliable D call. The J call may be incorrect, as the DNA end agrees better with TRBJ2-1. This CDR3 spans 13 amino acids. Per the germline V gene, CDR1 is DFQATT and CDR2 is SNEGSKA (reference sequence). DNA for the CDR3: TGCAGTGCTAGAGATCGGGCCCCAGAGAAGCAGTTCTTC. Translated, it gives CSARDRAPEKQFF.

The chain is built from TRBV6-1 and TRBJ2-1; D uncertain. This CDR3 region has 14 residues. The germline gives CDR1 MNHNS, CDR2 SASEGT. V lost 7 bases, J lost 5 bases, and 15 bases lay in between. CDR3 residues: CASISWGDHNEQFF. CDR3 coding DNA: TGTGCCAGCATCAGCTGGGGTGACCACAATGAGCAGTTCTTC.

A single count supports this clonotype. The V call is TRBV15, the J call TRBJ2-1, with 9 positions matching TRBD1. The CDR3 sequence is 14 residues long. Trimming took 5 bases from V and 6 from J; bases not matched to a gene: 5. Germline V gene sequence: CDR1 LNHNV, CDR2 YYDKDF (reference sequence). CDR3 protein: CATSRDRVPNEQFF. The CDR3, as DNA: TGTGCCACCAGCCGGGACAGGGTACCCAATGAGCAGTTCTTC.

This chain uses TRBV7-2 with TRBJ2-2, with no clear D. CDR1 is SGHTA and CDR2 is FQGNSA in the germline V gene. The ends were cut back, 2 bases at V and 2 bases at J, with 6 bases in the middle. The CDR3 consists of 14 residues. The chain's CDR3 is CASSLTLNTGELFF. CDR3 in DNA: TGTGCCAGCAGCTTAACCTTAAACACCGGGGAGCTGTTTTTT.

The chain combines TRBV5-1 with TRBJ2-5; possibly TRBD2 for D (6 bases). The V and J ends lost 4 bases and 10 bases respectively, with 20 bases between them. The germline CDR1 and CDR2 sequences are SGHRS and YFSETQ. The CDR3 loop spans 14 amino acids. CDR3 sequence: CASSPAEGSFIQYF. CDR3 sequence (DNA): TGCGCCAGCAGCCCGGCGGAGGGGTCCTTTATCCAGTACTTC.

The rearrangement uses TRBV11-3 and TRBJ2-2, with D maybe TRBD1 (6 bases). The CDR3 has 16 residues. The V gene's germline CDR1 is SGHNT and CDR2 YENEEA. V was shortened by 3 bases and J by 1 base, with 12 bases between the two germline ends. Here the CDR3 reads CASSFTGRQNTGELFF. Written as DNA, the CDR3 is TGTGCCAGCAGCTTCACAGGGCGGCAGAACACCGGGGAGCTGTTTTTT. Based on the CDR3 plus reference TRBV11-3 and TRBJ2-2, the full variable domain is EAGVVQSPRYKIIEKKQPVAFWCNPISGHNTLYWYLQNLGQGPELLIRYENEEAVDDSQLPKDRFSAERLKGVDSTLKIQPAELGDSAVYLCASSFTGRQNTGELFFGEGSRLTVL.

The V call is TRBV28, the J call TRBJ1-6; TRBD1 agrees at 7 bases. This CDR3 has 14 residues. Germline lookup yields CDR1 MDHEN and CDR2 SYDVKM. V lost 5 bases and J lost 7; bases outside the gene matches: 5. CDR3 coding DNA: TGTGCCAGCAGTGACCCGGGACAGAATTCACCCCTCCACTTT. It encodes CASSDPGQNSPLHF.

The V and J genes are TRBV30 and TRBJ1-5; 8 bases are a match to TRBD1. Germline-derived CDR1 and CDR2 are GTSNPN and SVGIG (reference sequence). J was trimmed by 6 bases and V by 1 base; bases with no gene match: 8. The CDR3 sequence is 15 residues long. In DNA, the CDR3 is TGTGCCTGGAGTGGTGCTCAGGGGGCGGGTCAGCCCCAGCATTTT. Translating it yields CAWSGAQGAGQPQHF.

J is TRBJ2-3 and V is TRBV29-1; 11 positions agree with TRBD2. The length of the CDR3 is 18 residues. Trimming removed 4 bases from V and 1 base from J; junction bases left unmatched: 13. Looked up from germline, CDR1 is SQVTM and CDR2 is ANQGSEA. The CDR3 here is CSVAGLADRPYRTDTQYF. CDR3 DNA: TGCAGCGTTGCGGGACTAGCGGACCGACCCTATCGCACAGATACGCAGTATTTT.

The gene calls are TRBV10-3 and TRBJ2-7; no clear D gene. The CDR3 length is 14 residues. CDR1 ENHRY and CDR2 SYGVKD come from the germline V gene. Between the trimmed V and J ends, which lost 2 bases and 4 bases, there was a span of 12 bases. Here the CDR3 DNA reads TGTGCCATCAGTGAGGTAGCTTGGCGATACGAGCAGTACTTC. Translated, it gives CAISEVAWRYEQYF.

V is TRBV5-4 and J is TRBJ2-7, with D maybe TRBD2 (5 bases). The CDR3 runs 14 residues. CDR1 SGHNT and CDR2 YYREEE come from the germline V gene (reference sequence). V lost 4 bases and J lost 2, with 13 bases in between. CDR3 bases: TGTGCCAGCAGCACCGAGGGTGGCACCTACGAGCAGTACTTC. Translating it yields CASSTEGGTYEQYF.

This clonotype was seen once. The chain recombines TRBV6-5 with TRBJ1-2, with 9 nucleotides matching TRBD1. CDR3 length: 16 residues. V lost 2 bases, J lost 4 bases, and 8 bases stayed unmatched. The germline gives CDR1 MNHEY, CDR2 SVGAGI. The DNA for the CDR3 is TGTGCCAGCAGTTACCGTGGGACAGGGATCGGCTATGGCTACACCTTC. This codes for CASSYRGTGIGYGYTF.

The V gene is TRBV5-6, the J gene TRBJ1-2; 7 bases are a match to TRBD1. The trim removed 0 bases at V and 7 bases at J, leaving 3 bases unmatched. Germline CDR1 reads SGHDT; CDR2 reads YYEEEE. CDR3 length: 13 residues. CDR3 sequence reads: CASSLDRGAGYTF. In DNA, the CDR3 is TGTGCCAGCAGCTTGGACAGGGGTGCTGGCTACACCTTC.

The J gene is TRBJ2-4, the V gene TRBV27, with a possible D match to TRBD2 (7 bases). Germline-derived CDR1 and CDR2 are MNHEY and SMNVEV (reference sequence). The ends were cut back, 5 bases at V and 3 bases at J, with 14 bases in the middle. CDR3 length equals 15 residues. Here the CDR3 DNA reads TGTGCCAGCAGTCGCGGGGGCTTGGGCAAAAACATTCAGTACTTC. Amino acid sequence: CASSRGGLGKNIQYF.